The 15 T cell receptor beta chains listed next were all sequenced from one sample in a study of identical twins (dated by TCRdb to the mid-2010s). The method was 5' RACE. TCRdb shows the sequencer as Illumina HiSeq 2000. Starting from the raw public reads, TCRdb applied fastp trimming at Q25, assembled clones with MiXCR and retained in-frame beta chains. Duplicate CDR3 protein sequences are folded into a single record with the most common DNA and genes. A total of 600,000 to 700,000 distinct CDR3 sequences appear in this sample, around 21% of them only once. Of the sample, about 4.5% falls within the top ten clones. The same data also went into a second study, on T cells expressing NK-cell markers.

Sequencing was done on a sample of PBMCs. The receptors were gathered from a woman younger than 35 in good health.

This clonotype was counted between two and nine times. The genes are TRBV12-3 or TRBV12-4 and TRBJ1-1, with a tentative D call TRBD1 (5 bases). The V end was cut by 6 bases, the J end by 0 bases, with 14 bases between. The CDR3 contains 15 residues. The CDR3: CASRISGTLNTEAFF. The CDR3 bases are TGTGCCAGCAGGATATCCGGGACCTTGAACACTGAAGCTTTCTTT.

The V call is TRBV12-3 or TRBV12-4, the J call TRBJ2-7, with D possibly TRBD1 on 5 matching bases. The V end was cut by 4 bases, the J end by 4 bases, with 11 bases between. The CDR3 covers 13 residues. CDR3 region: CASSYRKRYEQYF. The CDR3 DNA sequence: TGTGCCAGCAGTTACAGGAAACGGTACGAGCAGTACTTC.

This clonotype showed up just a few times. V and J are TRBV6-1 and TRBJ2-1; 10 positions match TRBD1. The V segment lost 6 bases and the J segment 4 bases; nucleotides outside the gene matches: 9. The CDR3 length is 16 residues. CDR1 and CDR2 (germline): MNHNS, SASEGT. The CDR3 DNA reads as TGTGCCAGCAGGGGCCCGGGACAGGGGACATACAATGAGCAGTTCTTC. Amino acid sequence: CASRGPGQGTYNEQFF.

This clonotype was seen only a few times. J is TRBJ2-3 and V is TRBV12-3 or TRBV12-4; D gene ambiguous. This CDR3 contains 15 residues. The V end was cut by 0 bases, the J end by 2 bases, with 9 bases between. CDR3 sequence (DNA): TGTGCCAGCAGTTTAGCGGGAACCTTCACAGATACGCAGTATTTT. Protein: CASSLAGTFTDTQYF.

This chain uses TRBV15 with TRBJ2-7; 10 bases match TRBD1. Germline V gene sequence: CDR1 LNHNV, CDR2 YYDKDF (reference sequence). V was pared by 3 bases and J by 5 bases, with 10 bases of the junction left unmatched. This CDR3 spans 16 amino acids. CDR3 nucleotide sequence: TGTGCCACCAGCAGGGCGGGACAGGGGAATAGCGACGAGCAGTACTTC. Its protein product is CATSRAGQGNSDEQYF.

This clonotype was detected a few times. This rearrangement joins TRBV5-6 to TRBJ1-2, with D perhaps TRBD1 (6 bases). The ends were cut back, 3 bases at V and 8 bases at J, with 20 bases in the middle. Looked up from germline, CDR1 is SGHDT and CDR2 is YYEEEE. The CDR3 contains 15 residues. CDR3 sequence: CASSYRTGTDLGYTF. CDR3 nucleotide sequence: TGTGCCAGCAGCTACCGAACAGGGACCGACTTAGGCTACACCTTC.

There are a few counts of this clonotype. This sequence joins TRBV7-2 and TRBJ2-7; no clear D gene. Germline lookup yields CDR1 SGHTA and CDR2 FQGNSA. The CDR3 covers 15 residues. Trimming pared 4 bases from V and 2 bases from J, leaving 15 bases between. The CDR3 DNA is TGTGCCAGCAGCTCCCCTATGGGTTACGCCTACGAGCAGTACTTC. It translates to CASSSPMGYAYEQYF.

This chain links TRBV7-8 with TRBJ2-5, with TRBD1 matching 10 bases. The CDR3 runs to 16 residues. Germline V gene sequence: CDR1 SGHVS, CDR2 FQNEAQ. V was clipped by 5 bases and J by 2 bases; unmatched bases: 8. For the CDR3, the DNA is TGTGCCAGCAGCCCCCCCCGGGACAGGGGACAAGAGACCCAGTACTTC. It is translated as CASSPPRDRGQETQYF.

This clonotype was observed a handful of times. The chain is built from TRBV20-1 and TRBJ2-5; D may be TRBD1 or TRBD2 (5 bases each). Germline-derived CDR1 and CDR2 are DFQATT and SNEGSKA (reference sequence). With 0 bases removed from V and 5 bases from J, the gap between germline ends came to 16 bases. CDR3 size: 15 residues. The CDR3 loop reads CSARDLGPRRETQYF. The CDR3 region has the DNA TGCAGTGCTAGAGATCTGGGACCCCGGAGGGAGACCCAGTACTTC.

The chain joins TRBV12-5 to TRBJ1-1; 10 nucleotides align to TRBD1. CDR3 size: 16 residues. The germline gives CDR1 LGHNT, CDR2 FRNRAP. V lost 4 bases to trimming and J lost 3 bases; unmatched junction nucleotides: 8. CDR3 sequence (DNA): TGTGCTAGTGGTTATAGACAGGGGGCCCTAGACACTGAAGCTTTCTTT. The encoded protein is CASGYRQGALDTEAFF.

The chain employs TRBV7-2 and TRBJ1-2; D gene uncertain. This CDR3 region has 13 residues. Germline CDR1 reads SGHTA; CDR2 reads FQGNSA. V shed 0 bases and J shed 8 bases, with 10 bases lying between them. CDR3: CASSLAPLRGYTF. The CDR3 DNA reads TGTGCCAGCAGCTTAGCGCCTCTTCGGGGCTACACCTTC.

The CDR3 DNA follows: TGCAGTGCTAGATCCTCACCCTTTGGCGGCCAAAGCACAGATACGCAGTATTTT. It is translated as CSARSSPFGGQSTDTQYF. This chain joins TRBV20-1 and TRBJ2-3; D is uncertain. Trimming cost V 2 bases and J 0 bases, with 21 bases left between them. This CDR3 contains 18 residues. CDR1 and CDR2 from the germline V gene are DFQATT and SNEGSKA (reference sequence).

This clonotype was observed a few times. CDR3 sequence reads: CASRPRDYSAHEQFF. The DNA for the CDR3 is TGTGCCAGCAGGCCCCGGGACTACTCCGCCCATGAGCAGTTCTTC. V usage is TRBV12-3 or TRBV12-4 and J usage is TRBJ2-1, with 7 bases lining up with TRBD2. The CDR3 is 15 amino acids. Trimming removed 6 bases from V and 8 bases from J; junction bases left unmatched: 13.

This chain connects TRBV19 to TRBJ2-7; TRBD2 agrees at 12 bases. From germline, CDR1 is LNHDA and CDR2 SQIVND (reference sequence). Trimming cost V 5 bases and J 6 bases; bases outside gene matches: 11. CDR3 size: 16 residues. The CDR3: CASSGVLAGGPGEQYF. The CDR3 nucleotides are TGTGCCAGTAGTGGTGTCCTAGCGGGAGGGCCCGGCGAGCAGTACTTC.

The chain uses TRBV5-1 and TRBJ2-5; either TRBD1 or TRBD2 may fit D (7 bases each). CDR1 is SGHRS, CDR2 YFSETQ, per germline. The CDR3 loop spans 15 amino acids. The V end was cut by 4 bases, the J end by 5 bases, with 18 bases between. CDR3 loop: CASSNTGEGAETQYF. CDR3 bases: TGCGCCAGCAGCAACACAGGGGAGGGCGCGGAGACCCAGTACTTC.